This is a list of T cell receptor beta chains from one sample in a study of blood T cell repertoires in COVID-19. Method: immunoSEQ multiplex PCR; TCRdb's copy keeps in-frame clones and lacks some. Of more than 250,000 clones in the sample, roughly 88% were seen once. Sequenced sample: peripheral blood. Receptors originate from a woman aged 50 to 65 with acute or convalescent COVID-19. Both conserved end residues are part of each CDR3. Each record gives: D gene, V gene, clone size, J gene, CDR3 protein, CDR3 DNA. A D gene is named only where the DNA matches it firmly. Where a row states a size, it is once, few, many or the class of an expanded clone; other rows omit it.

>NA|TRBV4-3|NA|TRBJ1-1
CASSQGISTEAFF
TGCGCCAGCAGCCAAGGTATCTCCACTGAAGCTTTCTTT
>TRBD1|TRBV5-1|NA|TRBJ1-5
CASSLGQGGNQPQHF
TGCGCCAGCAGCTTGGGACAGGGGGGAAATCAGCCCCAGCATTTT
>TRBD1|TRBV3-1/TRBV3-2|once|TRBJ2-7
CASSPHDRGNEQYF
TGTGCCAGCAGCCCCCACGACAGGGGCAACGAGCAGTACTTC
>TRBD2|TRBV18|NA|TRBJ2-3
CASSTGSGRADTQYF
TGTGCCAGCTCAACCGGGAGCGGGAGAGCAGATACGCAGTATTTT
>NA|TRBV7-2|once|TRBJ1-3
CASSLEGRNSGNTIYF
TGTGCCAGCAGCTTGGAGGGCAGGAACTCTGGAAACACCATATATTTT
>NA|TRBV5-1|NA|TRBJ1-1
CASTGEGNTEAFF
TGCGCCAGCACAGGGGAGGGAAACACTGAAGCTTTCTTT
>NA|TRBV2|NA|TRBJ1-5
CASSEADSSYQPQHF
TGTGCCAGCAGTGAAGCGGACAGCTCTTATCAGCCCCAGCATTTT
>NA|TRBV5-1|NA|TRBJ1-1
CASSLGVAGVRTEAFF
TGCGCCAGCAGCTTGGGGGTCGCAGGCGTACGTACTGAAGCTTTCTTT
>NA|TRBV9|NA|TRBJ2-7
CASSPGVDSYEQYF
TGTGCCAGCAGCCCCGGGGTGGACTCCTACGAGCAGTACTTC
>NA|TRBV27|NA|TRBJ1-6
CASSYRSGNSPLHF
TGTGCCAGCAGTTACCGATCAGGAAATTCACCCCTCCACTTT
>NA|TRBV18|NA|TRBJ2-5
CASSPPVLALQETQYF
TGTGCCAGCTCACCACCGGTCCTAGCGCTCCAAGAGACCCAGTACTTC
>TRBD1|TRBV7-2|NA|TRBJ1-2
CASSLVAGGNYGYTF
TGTGCCAGCAGCTTAGTGGCAGGGGGTAACTATGGCTACACCTTC
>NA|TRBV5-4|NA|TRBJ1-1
CASRAQTGNTEAFF
TGTGCCAGCAGGGCTCAGACAGGGAACACTGAAGCTTTCTTT
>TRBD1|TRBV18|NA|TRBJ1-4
CASSPPGTGFEKLFF
TGTGCCAGCTCACCACCGGGGACAGGGTTTGAAAAACTGTTTTTT
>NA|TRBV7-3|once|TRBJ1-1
CASSSGQYTEAFF
TGTGCCAGCAGCTCCGGACAGTACACTGAAGCTTTCTTT
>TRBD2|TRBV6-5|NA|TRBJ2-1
CASSYAGGPYNEQFF
TGTGCCAGCAGTTACGCGGGAGGCCCCTACAATGAGCAGTTCTTC
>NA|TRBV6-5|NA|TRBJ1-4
CASSYGGVSTNEKLFF
TGTGCCAGCAGTTACGGGGGGGTTTCAACTAATGAAAAACTGTTTTTT
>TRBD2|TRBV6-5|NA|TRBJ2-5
CASNLAGVETQYF
TGTGCCAGCAATCTAGCGGGAGTAGAGACCCAGTACTTC
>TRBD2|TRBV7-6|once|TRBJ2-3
CASSTPGLAGVPDTQYF
TGTGCCAGCAGCACACCGGGACTAGCGGGAGTCCCAGATACGCAGTATTTT
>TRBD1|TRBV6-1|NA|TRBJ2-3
CASSRDRGTDTQYF
TGTGCCAGCAGCCGGGACAGGGGGACAGATACGCAGTATTTT
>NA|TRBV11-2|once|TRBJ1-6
CASSSNLRVALHF
TGTGCCAGCAGCTCAAACCTCCGCGTTGCCCTCCACTTT
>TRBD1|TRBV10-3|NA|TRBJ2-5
CAISDPTGGQETQYF
TGTGCCATCAGTGATCCTACAGGGGGCCAAGAGACCCAGTACTTC